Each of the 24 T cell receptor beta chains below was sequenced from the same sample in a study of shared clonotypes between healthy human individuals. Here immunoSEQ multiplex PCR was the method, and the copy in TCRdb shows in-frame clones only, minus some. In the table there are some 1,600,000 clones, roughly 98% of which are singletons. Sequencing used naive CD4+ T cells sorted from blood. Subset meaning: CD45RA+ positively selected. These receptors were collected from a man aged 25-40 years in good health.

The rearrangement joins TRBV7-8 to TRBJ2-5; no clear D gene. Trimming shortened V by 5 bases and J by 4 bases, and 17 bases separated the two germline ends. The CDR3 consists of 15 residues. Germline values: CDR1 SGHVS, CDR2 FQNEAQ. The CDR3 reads CASSRSPATGETQYF. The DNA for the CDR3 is TGTGCCAGCAGCAGAAGCCCAGCGACCGGAGAGACCCAGTACTTC.

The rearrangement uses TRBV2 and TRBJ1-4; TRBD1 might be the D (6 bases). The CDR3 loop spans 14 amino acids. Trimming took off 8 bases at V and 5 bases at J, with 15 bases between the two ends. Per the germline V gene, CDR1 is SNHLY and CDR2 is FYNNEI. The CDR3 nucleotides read TGTGCCAGCCGTTTGACGGGACAAAATGAAAAACTGTTTTTT. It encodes CASRLTGQNEKLFF.

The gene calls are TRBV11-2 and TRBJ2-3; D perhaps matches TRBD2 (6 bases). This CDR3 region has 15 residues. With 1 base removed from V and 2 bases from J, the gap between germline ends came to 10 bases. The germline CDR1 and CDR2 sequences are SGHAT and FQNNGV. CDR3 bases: TGTGCCAGCAGCTTAGTTAGCGGTTTCACAGATACGCAGTATTTT. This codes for CASSLVSGFTDTQYF. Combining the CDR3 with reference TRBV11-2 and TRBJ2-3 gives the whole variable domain EAGVAQSPRYKIIEKRQSVAFWCNPISGHATLYWYQQILGQGPKLLIQFQNNGVVDDSQLPKDRFSAERLKGVDSTLKIQPAKLEDSAVYLCASSLVSGFTDTQYFGPGTRLTVL.

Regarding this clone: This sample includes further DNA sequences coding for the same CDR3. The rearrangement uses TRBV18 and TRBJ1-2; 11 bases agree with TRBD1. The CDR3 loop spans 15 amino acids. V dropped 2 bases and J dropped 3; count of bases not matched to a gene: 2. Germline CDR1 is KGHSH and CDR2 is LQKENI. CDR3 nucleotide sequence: TGTGCCAGCTCACCAGGACAGGGGGCTGACTATGGCTACACCTTC. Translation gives CASSPGQGADYGYTF.

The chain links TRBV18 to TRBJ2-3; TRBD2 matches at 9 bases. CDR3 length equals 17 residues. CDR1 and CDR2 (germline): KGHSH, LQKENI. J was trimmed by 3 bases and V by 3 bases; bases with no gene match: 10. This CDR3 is CASSPARASGTTDTQYF. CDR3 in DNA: TGTGCCAGCTCACCTGCCCGTGCTAGCGGGACGACAGATACGCAGTATTTT.

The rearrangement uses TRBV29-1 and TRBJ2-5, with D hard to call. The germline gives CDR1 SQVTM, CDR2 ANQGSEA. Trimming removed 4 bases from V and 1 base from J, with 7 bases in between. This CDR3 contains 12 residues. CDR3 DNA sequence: TGCAGCGTTGTGCCGATCCAAGAGACCCAGTACTTC. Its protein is CSVVPIQETQYF.

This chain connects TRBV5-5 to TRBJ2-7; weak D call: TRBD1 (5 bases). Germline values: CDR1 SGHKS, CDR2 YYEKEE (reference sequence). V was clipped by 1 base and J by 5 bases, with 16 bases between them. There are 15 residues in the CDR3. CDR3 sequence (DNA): TGTGCCAGCAGCTTGTTTCAGGGTAACGTAAACGAGCAGTACTTC. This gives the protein CASSLFQGNVNEQYF.

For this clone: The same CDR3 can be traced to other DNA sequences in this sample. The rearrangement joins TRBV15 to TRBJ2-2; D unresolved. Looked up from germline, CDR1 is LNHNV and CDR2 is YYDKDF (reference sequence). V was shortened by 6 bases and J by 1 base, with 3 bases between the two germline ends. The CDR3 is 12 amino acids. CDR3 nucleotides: TGTGCCACCAGTCTGAACACCGGGGAGCTGTTTTTT. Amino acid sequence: CATSLNTGELFF.

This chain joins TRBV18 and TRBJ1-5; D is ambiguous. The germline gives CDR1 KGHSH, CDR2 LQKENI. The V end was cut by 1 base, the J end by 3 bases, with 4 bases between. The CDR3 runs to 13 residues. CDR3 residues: CASSPHVNQPQHF. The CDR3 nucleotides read TGTGCCAGCTCACCACATGTCAATCAGCCCCAGCATTTT.

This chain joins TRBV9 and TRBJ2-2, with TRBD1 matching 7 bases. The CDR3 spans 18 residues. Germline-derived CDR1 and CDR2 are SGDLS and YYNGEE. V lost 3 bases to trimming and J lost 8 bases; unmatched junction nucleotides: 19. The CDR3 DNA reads TGTGCCAGCAGCGACCTCCCAGGGGGATACCCCAGGTCGGGGGAGCTGTTTTTT. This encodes CASSDLPGGYPRSGELFF.

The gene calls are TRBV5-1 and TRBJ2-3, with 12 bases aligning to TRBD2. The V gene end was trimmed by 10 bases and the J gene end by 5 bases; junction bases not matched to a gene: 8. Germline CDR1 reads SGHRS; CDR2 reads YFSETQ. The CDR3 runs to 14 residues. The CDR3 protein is CASRLAGEVDTQYF. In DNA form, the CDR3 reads TGCGCCTCAAGACTAGCGGGAGAGGTAGATACGCAGTATTTT.

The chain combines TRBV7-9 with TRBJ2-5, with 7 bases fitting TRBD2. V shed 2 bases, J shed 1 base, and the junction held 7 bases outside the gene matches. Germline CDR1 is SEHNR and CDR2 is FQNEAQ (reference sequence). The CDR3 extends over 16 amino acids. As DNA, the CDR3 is TGTGCCAGCAGCTTATGGGATAGCGGGTTCCAAGAGACCCAGTACTTC. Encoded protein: CASSLWDSGFQETQYF.

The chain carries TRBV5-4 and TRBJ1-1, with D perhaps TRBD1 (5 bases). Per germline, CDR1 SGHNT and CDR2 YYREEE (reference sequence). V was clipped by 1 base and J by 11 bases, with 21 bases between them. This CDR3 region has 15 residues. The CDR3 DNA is TGTGCCAGCAGCTTGAGGACCGGGACCCCCAGGCGCGCTTTCTTT. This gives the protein CASSLRTGTPRRAFF.

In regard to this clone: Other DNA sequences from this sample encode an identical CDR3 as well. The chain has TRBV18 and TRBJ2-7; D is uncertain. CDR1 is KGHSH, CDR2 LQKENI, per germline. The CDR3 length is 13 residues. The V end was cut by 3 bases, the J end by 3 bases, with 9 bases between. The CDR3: CASSPGLVYEQYF. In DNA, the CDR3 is TGTGCCAGCTCACCGGGTCTCGTCTACGAGCAGTACTTC.

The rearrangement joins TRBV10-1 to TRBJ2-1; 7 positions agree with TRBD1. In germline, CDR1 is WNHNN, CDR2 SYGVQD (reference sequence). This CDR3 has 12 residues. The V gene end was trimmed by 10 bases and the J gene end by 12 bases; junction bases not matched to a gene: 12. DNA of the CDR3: TGCGCCACTTCGGAAGAATGGACAGGGCAGTTCTTC. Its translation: CATSEEWTGQFF.

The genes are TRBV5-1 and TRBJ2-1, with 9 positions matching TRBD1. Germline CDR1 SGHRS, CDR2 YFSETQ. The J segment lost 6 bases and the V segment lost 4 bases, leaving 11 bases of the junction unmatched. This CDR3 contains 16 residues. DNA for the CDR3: TGCGCCAGCAGCATGGGGACAGGGTATTTTGGCAATGAGCAGTTCTTC. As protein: CASSMGTGYFGNEQFF. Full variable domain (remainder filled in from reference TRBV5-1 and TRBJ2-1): KAGVTQTPRYLIKTRGQQVTLSCSPISGHRSVSWYQQTPGQGLQFLFEYFSETQRNKGNFPGRFSGRQFSNSRSEMNVSTLELGDSALYLCASSMGTGYFGNEQFFGPGTRLTVL.

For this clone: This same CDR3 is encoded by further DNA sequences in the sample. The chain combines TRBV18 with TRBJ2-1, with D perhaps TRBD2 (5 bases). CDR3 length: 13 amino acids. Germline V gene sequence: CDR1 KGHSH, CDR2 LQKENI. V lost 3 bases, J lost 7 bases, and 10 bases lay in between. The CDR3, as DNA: TGTGCCAGCTCACCTCCTAGCCGGAATGAGCAGTTCTTC. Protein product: CASSPPSRNEQFF.

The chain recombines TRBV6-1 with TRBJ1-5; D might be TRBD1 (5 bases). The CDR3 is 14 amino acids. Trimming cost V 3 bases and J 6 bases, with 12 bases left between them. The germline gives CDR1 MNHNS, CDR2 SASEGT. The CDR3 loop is CASSDLRGAQPQHF. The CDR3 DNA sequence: TGTGCCAGCAGTGATTTAAGGGGTGCTCAGCCCCAGCATTTT.

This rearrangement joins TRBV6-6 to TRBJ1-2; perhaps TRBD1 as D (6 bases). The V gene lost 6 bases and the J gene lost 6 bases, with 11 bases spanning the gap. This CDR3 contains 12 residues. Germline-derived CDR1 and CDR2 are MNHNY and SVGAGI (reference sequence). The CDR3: CASRPGQNGYTF. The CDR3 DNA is TGTGCCAGCAGACCCGGACAGAATGGCTACACCTTC.

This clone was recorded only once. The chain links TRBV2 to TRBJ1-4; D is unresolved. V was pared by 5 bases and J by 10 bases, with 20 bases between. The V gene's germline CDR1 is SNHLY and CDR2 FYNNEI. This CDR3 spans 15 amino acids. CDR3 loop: CASSYGVGSARKLFF. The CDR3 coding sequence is TGTGCCAGCAGTTACGGTGTTGGCAGTGCAAGAAAACTGTTTTTT.

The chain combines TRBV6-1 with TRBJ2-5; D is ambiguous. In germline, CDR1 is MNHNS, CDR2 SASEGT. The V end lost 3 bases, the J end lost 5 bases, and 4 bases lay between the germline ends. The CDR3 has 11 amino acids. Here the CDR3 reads CASSDRETQYF. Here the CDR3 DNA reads TGTGCCAGCAGTGACAGGGAGACCCAGTACTTC.

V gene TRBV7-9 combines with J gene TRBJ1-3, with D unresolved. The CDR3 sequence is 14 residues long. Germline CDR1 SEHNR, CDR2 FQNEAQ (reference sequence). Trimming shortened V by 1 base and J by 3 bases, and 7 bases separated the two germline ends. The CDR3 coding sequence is TGTGCCAGCAGCTTAGATGGAGTTGGAAACACCATATATTTT. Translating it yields CASSLDGVGNTIYF.

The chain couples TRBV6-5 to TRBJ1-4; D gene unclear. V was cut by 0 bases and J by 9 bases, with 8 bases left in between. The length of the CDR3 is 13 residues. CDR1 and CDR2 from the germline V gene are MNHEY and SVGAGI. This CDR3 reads CASSYSMGKKLFF. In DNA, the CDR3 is TGTGCCAGCAGTTACTCGATGGGCAAAAAACTGTTTTTT.

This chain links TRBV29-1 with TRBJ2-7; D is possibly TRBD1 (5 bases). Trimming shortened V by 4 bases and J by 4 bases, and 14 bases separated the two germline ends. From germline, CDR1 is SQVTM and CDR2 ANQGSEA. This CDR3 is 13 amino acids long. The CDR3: CSVVPTAEYEQYF. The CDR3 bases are TGCAGCGTTGTCCCGACAGCTGAATACGAGCAGTACTTC.